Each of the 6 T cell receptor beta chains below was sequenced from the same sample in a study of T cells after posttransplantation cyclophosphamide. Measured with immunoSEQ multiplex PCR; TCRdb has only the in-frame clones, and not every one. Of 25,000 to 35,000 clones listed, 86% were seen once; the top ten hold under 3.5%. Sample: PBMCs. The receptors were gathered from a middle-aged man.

CDR3 sequence (DNA): TGTGCCAGCAGTGATTGGAGGGGCAGCACAGATACGCAGTATTTT. It codes for CASSDWRGSTDTQYF. The chain uses TRBV25-1 and TRBJ2-3, with D maybe TRBD2 (6 bases). This CDR3 is 15 amino acids long. Germline V gene data show CDR1 as MGHDK and CDR2 as SYGVNS. Trimming took 3 bases from V and 0 from J, leaving 10 bases between them.

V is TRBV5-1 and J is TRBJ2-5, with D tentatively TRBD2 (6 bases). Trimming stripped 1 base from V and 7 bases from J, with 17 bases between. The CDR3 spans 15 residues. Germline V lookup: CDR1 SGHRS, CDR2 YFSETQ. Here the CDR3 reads CASSLQLGTGATQYF. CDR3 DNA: TGCGCCAGCAGCTTGCAGCTCGGGACTGGCGCGACCCAGTACTTC.

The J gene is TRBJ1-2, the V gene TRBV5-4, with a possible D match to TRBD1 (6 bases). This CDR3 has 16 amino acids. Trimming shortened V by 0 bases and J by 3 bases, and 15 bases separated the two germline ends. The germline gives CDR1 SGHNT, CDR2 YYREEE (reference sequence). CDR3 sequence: CASSLANGQTYYGYTF. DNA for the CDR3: TGTGCCAGCAGCTTGGCTAACGGACAGACCTACTATGGCTACACCTTC.

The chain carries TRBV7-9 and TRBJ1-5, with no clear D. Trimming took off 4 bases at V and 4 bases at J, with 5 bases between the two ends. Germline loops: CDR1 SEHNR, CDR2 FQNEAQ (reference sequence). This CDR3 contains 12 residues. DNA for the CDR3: TGTGCCAGCAGCTGGCAGAATCAGCCCCAGCATTTT. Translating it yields CASSWQNQPQHF.

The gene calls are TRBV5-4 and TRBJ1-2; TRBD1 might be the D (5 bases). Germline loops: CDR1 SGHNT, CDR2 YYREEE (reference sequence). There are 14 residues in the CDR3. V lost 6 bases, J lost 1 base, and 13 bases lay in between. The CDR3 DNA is TGTGCCAGCACTCTCTGGGGGGATAACTATGGCTACACCTTC. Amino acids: CASTLWGDNYGYTF.

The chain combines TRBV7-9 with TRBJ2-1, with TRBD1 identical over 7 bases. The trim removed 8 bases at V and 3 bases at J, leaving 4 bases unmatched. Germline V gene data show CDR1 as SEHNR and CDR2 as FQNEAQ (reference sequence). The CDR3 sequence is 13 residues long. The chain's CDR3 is CASSGTVYNEQFF. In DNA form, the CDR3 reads TGTGCCAGCTCTGGGACAGTCTACAATGAGCAGTTCTTC.